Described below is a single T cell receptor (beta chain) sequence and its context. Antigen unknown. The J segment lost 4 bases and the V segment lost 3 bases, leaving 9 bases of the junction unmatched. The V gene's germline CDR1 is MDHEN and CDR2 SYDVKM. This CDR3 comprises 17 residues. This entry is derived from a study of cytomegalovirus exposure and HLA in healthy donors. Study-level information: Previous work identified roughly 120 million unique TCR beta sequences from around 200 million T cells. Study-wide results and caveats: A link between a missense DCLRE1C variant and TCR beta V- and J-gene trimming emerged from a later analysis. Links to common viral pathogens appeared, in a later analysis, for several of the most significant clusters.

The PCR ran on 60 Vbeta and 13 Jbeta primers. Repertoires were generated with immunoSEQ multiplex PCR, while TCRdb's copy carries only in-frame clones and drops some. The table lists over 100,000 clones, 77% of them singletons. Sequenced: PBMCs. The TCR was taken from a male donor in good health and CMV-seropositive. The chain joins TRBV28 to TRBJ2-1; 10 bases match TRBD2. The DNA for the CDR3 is TGTGCCAGCAGTTTTCCAGAGGCTAGCGGGGGATACAATGAGCAGTTCTTC. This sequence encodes CASSFPEASGGYNEQFF.